This T cell receptor (beta chain) was sequenced during a study of cytomegalovirus exposure and HLA in healthy donors. Looking at the study overall: It was reported in a later analysis that the 120 or so validation repertoires used the same platform as the 666 first-cohort repertoires.

Repertoires were generated with immunoSEQ multiplex PCR, while TCRdb's copy carries only in-frame clones and drops some. The repertoire has over 150,000 clones, just under 90% of them found once; the top ten carry 10%. Trimming pared 1 base from V and 1 base from J, leaving 8 bases between. Looked up from germline, CDR1 is SGHAT and CDR2 is FQNNGV. The CDR3 loop spans 16 amino acids. Findings of the study overall: Accounts indicate the classifier identified cytomegalovirus status with strong specificity and sensitivity. The finding came from a later analysis; first-cohort TCR clusters tended to co-occur in the roughly 120 validation repertoires.

This clone was counted between two and nine times. The antigen is undetermined. Donors were drawn from the approximately 120-subject validation cohort, separate from the 666-subject first cohort. This TCR was recovered from a woman between 18 and 30 years old in good health and CMV-seropositive. The J gene is TRBJ2-6, the V gene TRBV11-2; D gene ambiguous. Input material: PBMCs. CDR3 in DNA: TGTGCCAGCAGCTTAGTGTATAGTTCTGGGGCCAACGTCCTGACTTTC. This translates into CASSLVYSSGANVLTF.